The 21 T cell receptor beta chains below were found in one sample sequenced in a study of blood T cell repertoires in COVID-19. Assay: immunoSEQ multiplex PCR; the TCRdb copy retains only in-frame clones and omits some. The data hold around 86,000 clones, with approximately 85% observed a single time. Source material: peripheral blood. The receptor set was obtained from a human donor in a cohort sampled during active COVID-19.

This clone has a handful of counts. CDR3 nucleotides: TGTGCCAGCAGTTTAACAGGGGGCTTCTATGGCTACACCTTC. As protein: CASSLTGGFYGYTF. The chain combines TRBV27 with TRBJ1-2; 9 nucleotides agree with TRBD1. The length of the CDR3 is 14 residues. CDR1 and CDR2 (germline): MNHEY, SMNVEV (reference sequence). J lost 4 bases, V lost 2 bases, and 2 bases had no gene match.

The V gene is TRBV7-2, the J gene TRBJ2-2, with 9 bases that match TRBD1. V was clipped by 5 bases and J by 1 base; unmatched bases: 5. The CDR3 extends over 16 amino acids. Germline CDR1 SGHTA, CDR2 FQGNSA. CDR3 sequence (DNA): TGTGCCAGCAGCCCACCGGGACAGGGGAACACCGGGGAGCTGTTTTTT. Translating it yields CASSPPGQGNTGELFF.

The V and J genes are TRBV2 and TRBJ2-1; 9 bases are a match to TRBD1. In germline, CDR1 is SNHLY, CDR2 FYNNEI. The length of the CDR3 is 15 residues. V lost 6 bases, J lost 7 bases, and 10 bases stayed unmatched. Here the CDR3 reads CASRRRTGEGNEQFF. In DNA, the CDR3 is TGTGCCAGCAGACGCCGGACAGGGGAAGGGAATGAGCAGTTCTTC.

The CDR3 spells CASSMQGAQPQHF. CDR3 nucleotide sequence: TGTGCCAGTAGTATGCAGGGCGCTCAGCCCCAGCATTTT. V and J are TRBV19 and TRBJ1-5; the D gene is possibly TRBD1 (5 bases). Germline V gene sequence: CDR1 LNHDA, CDR2 SQIVND (reference sequence). Trimming removed 3 bases from V and 6 bases from J, with 9 bases in between. The CDR3 covers 13 residues.

V is TRBV9 and J is TRBJ2-6, with unresolved D. The V end was cut by 1 base, the J end by 4 bases, with 3 bases between. Germline-derived CDR1 and CDR2 are SGDLS and YYNGEE. CDR3 length: 13 residues. In DNA form, the CDR3 reads TGTGCCAGCAGCGTACAGGGGGCCAACGTCCTGACTTTC. It is translated as CASSVQGANVLTF.

The CDR3 region is CASSFGGAGDTQYF. CDR3 in DNA: TGTGCCAGCAGCTTCGGGGGGGCCGGGGATACGCAGTATTTT. The V and J genes are TRBV13 and TRBJ2-3; 8 bases agree with TRBD2. This CDR3 contains 14 residues. Germline CDR1 and CDR2: PRHDT and FYEKMQ (reference sequence). With 3 bases clipped from V and 6 bases from J, the junction kept 5 bases outside the gene matches.

The rearrangement joins TRBV29-1 to TRBJ2-1; 7 bases align to TRBD1. The V gene's germline CDR1 is SQVTM and CDR2 ANQGSEA. This CDR3 contains 16 residues. Trimming at V came to 1 base and at J to 5 bases, leaving 11 bases not matched to a gene. DNA for the CDR3: TGCAGCGTTGAAGCGGACAGGTCAAATCAGGACAATGAGCAGTTCTTC. It encodes CSVEADRSNQDNEQFF.

The chain joins TRBV6-4 to TRBJ2-3; TRBD1 agrees at 11 bases. J lost 4 bases, V lost 4 bases, and 1 base had no gene match. The germline gives CDR1 MRHNA, CDR2 SNTAGT. CDR3 length: 14 residues. As DNA, the CDR3 is TGTGCCAGCAGTGGGACAGGGGGCGCAGATACGCAGTATTTT. Translated: CASSGTGGADTQYF.

This clone has just one count. The chain combines TRBV29-1 with TRBJ2-1; D is unresolved. The CDR3 spans 11 residues. V was shortened by 3 bases and J by 10 bases, with 10 bases between the two germline ends. Germline CDR1 and CDR2: SQVTM and ANQGSEA. CDR3 residues: CSVDLAYEQFF. CDR3 bases: TGCAGCGTTGACTTGGCATACGAGCAGTTCTTC.

By share of the sample, this clone is medium-sized. The V call is TRBV4-3, the J call TRBJ1-2, with TRBD1 identical over 8 bases. The CDR3 loop spans 14 amino acids. Trimming removed 4 bases from V and 7 bases from J; junction bases left unmatched: 8. Germline V gives CDR1 LGHNA, CDR2 YSLEER. CDR3 amino acids: CASSLVQGASGYTF. Written as DNA, the CDR3 is TGCGCCAGCAGCCTTGTTCAGGGGGCTTCTGGCTACACCTTC.

The chain uses TRBV7-2 and TRBJ2-3; 9 bases align to TRBD2. V trimming: 1 base; J trimming: 4 bases; junction bases outside the gene matches: 6. The CDR3 contains 16 residues. Germline V CDR1 and CDR2: SGHTA, FQGNSA. The CDR3 nucleotides read TGTGCCAGCAGCTTAGGTGTAGCGGGAGAACCAGATACGCAGTATTTT. Translation: CASSLGVAGEPDTQYF.

The chain couples TRBV6-5 to TRBJ2-3; possibly TRBD2 for D (6 bases). Germline assignment: CDR1 MNHEY and CDR2 SVGAGI. Trimming took off 7 bases at V and 6 bases at J, with 17 bases between the two ends. This CDR3 is built from 14 residues. The CDR3 DNA reads TGTGCCAGCACCAAACTGGGGGGTGAGGATACGCAGTATTTT. Its translation is CASTKLGGEDTQYF.

The CDR3 region has the DNA TGTGCCAGCAGGCAACAGGGCTCACCGAACACTGAAGCTTTCTTT. Translation gives CASRQQGSPNTEAFF. The chain is built from TRBV28 and TRBJ1-1, with a tentative D call TRBD1 (6 bases). Trimming left V 6 bases short and J 1 base short, with 15 bases between. The CDR3 has 15 amino acids. The germline gives CDR1 MDHEN, CDR2 SYDVKM.

CDR3: CAWSEDRINYGYTF. CDR3 DNA: TGTGCCTGGAGTGAAGACAGGATTAACTATGGCTACACCTTC. The chain links TRBV30 to TRBJ1-2; D is perhaps TRBD1 (6 bases). Trimming shortened V by 1 base and J by 1 base, and 10 bases separated the two germline ends. Per germline, CDR1 GTSNPN and CDR2 SVGIG (reference sequence). This CDR3 has 14 amino acids.

The genes are TRBV5-1 and TRBJ2-1; 12 nucleotides line up with TRBD1. Trimming removed 10 bases from V and 8 bases from J; junction bases left unmatched: 7. The CDR3 sequence is 13 residues long. The germline V gene encodes CDR1 SGHRS and CDR2 YFSETQ. CDR3 in amino acids: CAVRDRGHDEQFF. The CDR3 DNA sequence: TGCGCCGTCCGGGACAGGGGGCACGATGAGCAGTTCTTC.

This clone was found a few times. The chain carries TRBV10-1 and TRBJ2-4; 7 bases fit TRBD2. This CDR3 region has 15 residues. Germline CDR1 and CDR2: WNHNN and SYGVQD (reference sequence). Germline trimming cut 8 bases from V and 2 bases from J; bases unmatched to any gene: 9. CDR3 nucleotides: TGCGCCAGCGGTAAGGCGGGAGAACCCAAAAACATTCAGTACTTC. Encoded protein: CASGKAGEPKNIQYF.

The chain couples TRBV19 to TRBJ1-1; D unresolved. Germline CDR1 LNHDA, CDR2 SQIVND (reference sequence). CDR3 length equals 13 residues. Trimming pared 1 base from V and 11 bases from J, leaving 14 bases between. CDR3 protein: CASSIGVRSSAFF. The CDR3 DNA is TGTGCCAGTAGTATAGGTGTCAGGTCCAGCGCTTTCTTT.

The chain carries TRBV7-8 and TRBJ2-7; TRBD2 matches at 8 bases. This CDR3 comprises 14 residues. The J segment lost 4 bases and the V segment lost 1 base, leaving 3 bases of the junction unmatched. Germline loops: CDR1 SGHVS, CDR2 FQNEAQ. The CDR3 loop is CASSLGGRRYEQYF. CDR3 coding DNA: TGTGCCAGCAGCTTAGGCGGGAGGAGGTACGAGCAGTACTTC.

V is TRBV19 and J is TRBJ1-5; tentatively, D is TRBD1 (5 bases). V shed 7 bases and J shed 6 bases, with 22 bases lying between them. This CDR3 spans 16 amino acids. The germline gives CDR1 LNHDA, CDR2 SQIVND (reference sequence). The CDR3 loop is CASKTTGGESVQPQHF. DNA for the CDR3: TGTGCCAGTAAAACGACGGGGGGGGAATCTGTTCAGCCCCAGCATTTT.

The table lists this clone with a count of one. The genes are TRBV7-9 and TRBJ2-5, with TRBD1 matching over 7 bases. With V trimmed by 2 bases and J by 0 bases, 3 bases remained unmatched. This CDR3 is 15 amino acids long. The germline gives CDR1 SEHNR, CDR2 FQNEAQ (reference sequence). The CDR3 protein is CASSLRGQHQETQYF. The CDR3 DNA follows: TGTGCCAGCAGCTTAAGGGGACAGCACCAAGAGACCCAGTACTTC.

The rearrangement joins TRBV7-9 to TRBJ1-5, with D perhaps TRBD1 (6 bases). V dropped 4 bases and J dropped 4 bases, with 20 bases sitting between them. The CDR3 is 17 residues long. The germline CDR1 and CDR2 sequences are SEHNR and FQNEAQ (reference sequence). The DNA for the CDR3 is TGTGCCAGCAGCTCCGACCCCCGGACAGCCTTAAATCAGCCCCAGCATTTT. This translates into CASSSDPRTALNQPQHF.